This TCR beta chain was captured in a study of shared clonotypes between healthy human individuals. Study findings and constraints: Though the depth was large, rarefaction showed that sorted-subset sequencing was incomplete. Non-shared clonotypes were found to have lower generation probabilities than the clonotypes that were shared by all four of the sorted-subset donors.

With 4 bases removed from V and 5 bases from J, the gap between germline ends came to 11 bases. The CDR3 totals 12 residues. Germline assignment: CDR1 SQVTM and CDR2 ANQGSEA. For this clone: What it binds is unknown.

The donor cohort consisted entirely of Caucasian adults residing in Nashville, Tennessee. Deep level was the assay's run setting. Produced via immunoSEQ multiplex PCR; TCRdb's table is partial and in-frame only. The sample includes 110,000 or so clones, about two thirds of them seen just once. The rearrangement uses TRBV29-1 and TRBJ2-5; D call uncertain. Sequences were obtained from memory CD8+ T cells sorted from blood. Subset indicated: CD45RO+ cells pooled with CCR7-negative TemRA cells. The sequence was obtained from a woman aged 30 to 39 in good health. In nucleotides, the CDR3 is TGCAGCGTTGTCGACGAGTATGAGACCCAGTACTTC. It codes for CSVVDEYETQYF. The full variable domain, with the rest looked up from reference TRBV29-1 and TRBJ2-5, is SAVISQKPSRDICQRGTSLTIQCQVDSQVTMMFWYRQQPGQSLTLIATANQGSEATYESGFVIDKFPISRPNLTFSTLTVSNMSPEDSSIYLCSVVDEYETQYFGPGTRLLVL.